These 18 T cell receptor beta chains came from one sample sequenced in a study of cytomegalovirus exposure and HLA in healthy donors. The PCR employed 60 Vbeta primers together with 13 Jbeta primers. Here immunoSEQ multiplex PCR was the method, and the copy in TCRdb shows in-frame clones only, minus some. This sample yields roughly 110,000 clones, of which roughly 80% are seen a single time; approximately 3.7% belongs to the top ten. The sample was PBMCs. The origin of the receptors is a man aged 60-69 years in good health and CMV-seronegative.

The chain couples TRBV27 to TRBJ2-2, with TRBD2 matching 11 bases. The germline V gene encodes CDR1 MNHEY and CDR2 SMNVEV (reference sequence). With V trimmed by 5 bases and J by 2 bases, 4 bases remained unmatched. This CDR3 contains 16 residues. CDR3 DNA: TGTGCCAGCAGTCCCGGACTAGCGGGTAACACCGGGGAGCTGTTTTTT. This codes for CASSPGLAGNTGELFF.

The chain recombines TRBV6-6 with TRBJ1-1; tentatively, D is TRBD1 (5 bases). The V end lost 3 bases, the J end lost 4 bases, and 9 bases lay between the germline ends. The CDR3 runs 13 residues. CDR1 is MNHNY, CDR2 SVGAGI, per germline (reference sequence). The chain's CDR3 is CASSYQGSTEAFF. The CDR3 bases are TGTGCCAGCAGTTATCAGGGTAGCACTGAAGCTTTCTTT.

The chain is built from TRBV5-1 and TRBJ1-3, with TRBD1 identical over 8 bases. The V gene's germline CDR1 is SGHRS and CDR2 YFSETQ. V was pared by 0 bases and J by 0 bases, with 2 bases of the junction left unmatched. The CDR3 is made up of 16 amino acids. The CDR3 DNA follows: TGCGCCAGCAGCTTGGACAGGGGGTACTCTGGAAACACCATATATTTT. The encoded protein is CASSLDRGYSGNTIYF.

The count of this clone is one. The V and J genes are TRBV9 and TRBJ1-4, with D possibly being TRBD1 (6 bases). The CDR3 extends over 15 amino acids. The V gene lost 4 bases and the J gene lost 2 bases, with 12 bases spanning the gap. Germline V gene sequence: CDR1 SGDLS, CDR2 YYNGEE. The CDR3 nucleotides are TGTGCCAGCAGCATCCAGGGGTCTACTAATGAAAAACTGTTTTTT. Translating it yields CASSIQGSTNEKLFF.

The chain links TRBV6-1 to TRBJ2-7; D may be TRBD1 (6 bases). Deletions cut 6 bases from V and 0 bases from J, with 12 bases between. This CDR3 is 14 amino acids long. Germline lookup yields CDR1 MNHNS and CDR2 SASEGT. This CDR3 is CASRNSGDSYEQYF. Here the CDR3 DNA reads TGTGCCAGCAGAAATTCAGGGGACTCCTACGAGCAGTACTTC.

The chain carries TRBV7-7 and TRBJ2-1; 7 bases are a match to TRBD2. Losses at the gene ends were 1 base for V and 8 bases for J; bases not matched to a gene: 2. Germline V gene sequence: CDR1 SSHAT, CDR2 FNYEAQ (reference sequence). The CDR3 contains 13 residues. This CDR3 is CASSLETSYEQFF. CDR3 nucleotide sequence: TGTGCCAGCAGCTTAGAGACTAGCTATGAGCAGTTCTTC.

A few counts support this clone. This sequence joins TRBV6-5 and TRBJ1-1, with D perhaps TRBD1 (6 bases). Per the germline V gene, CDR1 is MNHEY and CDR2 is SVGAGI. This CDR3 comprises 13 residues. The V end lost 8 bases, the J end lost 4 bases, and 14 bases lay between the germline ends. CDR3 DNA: TGTGCCAGCGGGGGCGGGGGGACCACTGAAGCTTTCTTT. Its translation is CASGGGGTTEAFF.

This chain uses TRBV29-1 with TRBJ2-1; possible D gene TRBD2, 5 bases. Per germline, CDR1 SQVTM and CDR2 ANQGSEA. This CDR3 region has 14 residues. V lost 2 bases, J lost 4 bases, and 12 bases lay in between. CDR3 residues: CSVELSREYNEQFF. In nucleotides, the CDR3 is TGCAGCGTTGAACTGTCTAGGGAGTACAATGAGCAGTTCTTC.

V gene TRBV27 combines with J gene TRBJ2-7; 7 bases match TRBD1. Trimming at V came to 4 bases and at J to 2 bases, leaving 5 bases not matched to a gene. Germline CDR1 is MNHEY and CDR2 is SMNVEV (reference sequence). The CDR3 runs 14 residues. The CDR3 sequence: CASSSTGIAYEQYV. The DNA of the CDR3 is TGTGCCAGCAGTTCGACAGGGATCGCCTACGAGCAGTACGTC.

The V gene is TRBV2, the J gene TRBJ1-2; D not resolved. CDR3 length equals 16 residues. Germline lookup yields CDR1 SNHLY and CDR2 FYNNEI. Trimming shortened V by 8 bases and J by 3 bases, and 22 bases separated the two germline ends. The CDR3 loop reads CASRGFGMWADYGYTF. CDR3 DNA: TGTGCCAGCCGGGGATTTGGTATGTGGGCTGACTATGGCTACACCTTC. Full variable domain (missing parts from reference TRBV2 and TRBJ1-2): EPEVTQTPSHQVTQMGQEVILRCVPISNHLYFYWYRQILGQKVEFLVSFYNNEISEKSEIFDDQFSVERPDGSNFTLKIRSTKLEDSAMYFCASRGFGMWADYGYTFGSGTRLTVV.

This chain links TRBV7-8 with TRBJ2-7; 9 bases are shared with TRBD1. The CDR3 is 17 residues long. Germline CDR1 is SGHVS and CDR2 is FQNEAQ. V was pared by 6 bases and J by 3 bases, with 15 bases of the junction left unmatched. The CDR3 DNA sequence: TGTGCCAGCAGTTTACTTCCGGGACAGGGTTTTGGCTACGAGCAGTACGTC. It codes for CASSLLPGQGFGYEQYV.

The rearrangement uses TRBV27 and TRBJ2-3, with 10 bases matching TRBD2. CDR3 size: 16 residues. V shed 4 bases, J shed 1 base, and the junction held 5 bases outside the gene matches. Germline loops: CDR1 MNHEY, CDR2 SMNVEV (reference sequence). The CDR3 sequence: CASSSSSGGRTDTQYF. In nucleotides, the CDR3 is TGTGCCAGCAGTTCATCTAGCGGGGGCCGCACAGATACGCAGTATTTT.

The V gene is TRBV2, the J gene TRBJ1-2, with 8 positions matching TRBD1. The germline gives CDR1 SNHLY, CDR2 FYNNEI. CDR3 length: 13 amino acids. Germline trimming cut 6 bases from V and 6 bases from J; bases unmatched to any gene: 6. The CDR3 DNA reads TGTGCCAGCAGCGCAGACAGGGGAAATGGCTACACCTTC. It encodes CASSADRGNGYTF.

The DNA of the CDR3 is TGTGCCAGCAGACCGGACAGTGGCTACACCTTC. This encodes CASRPDSGYTF. The rearrangement uses TRBV2 and TRBJ1-2; tentative D call: TRBD1 (6 bases). CDR1 is SNHLY and CDR2 is FYNNEI in the germline V gene. V lost 6 bases to trimming and J lost 7 bases, with 9 bases between them. The CDR3 has 11 residues.

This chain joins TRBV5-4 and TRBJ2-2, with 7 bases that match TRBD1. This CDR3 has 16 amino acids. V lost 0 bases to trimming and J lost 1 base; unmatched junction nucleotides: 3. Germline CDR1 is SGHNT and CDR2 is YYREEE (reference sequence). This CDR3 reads CASSLGQGQNTGELFF. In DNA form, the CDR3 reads TGTGCCAGCAGCTTGGGACAGGGACAGAACACCGGGGAGCTGTTTTTT.

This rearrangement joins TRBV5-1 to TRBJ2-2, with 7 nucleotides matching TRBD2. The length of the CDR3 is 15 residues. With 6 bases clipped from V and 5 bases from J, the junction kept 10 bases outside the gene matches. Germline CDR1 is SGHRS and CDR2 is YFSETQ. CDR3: CASNPFPGGTGELFF. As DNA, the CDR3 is TGCGCCAGCAACCCATTCCCCGGGGGGACCGGGGAGCTGTTTTTT.

The CDR3 sequence is CASRGDRGKGEAFF. The DNA for the CDR3 is TGTGCCAGCAGGGGGGACAGGGGGAAGGGGGAAGCTTTCTTT. The rearrangement uses TRBV27 and TRBJ1-1, with 11 nucleotides matching TRBD1. The V and J ends lost 6 bases and 8 bases, in that order; junction bases with no gene match: 8. CDR1 and CDR2 (germline): MNHEY, SMNVEV (reference sequence). This CDR3 has 14 amino acids.

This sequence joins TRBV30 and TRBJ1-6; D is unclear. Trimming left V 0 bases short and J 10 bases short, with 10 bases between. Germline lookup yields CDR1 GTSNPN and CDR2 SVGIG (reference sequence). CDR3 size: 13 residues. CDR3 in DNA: TGTGCCTGGAGTGTAGTAAGAGCCTCACCCCTCCACTTT. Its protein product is CAWSVVRASPLHF.